Listed below are T cell receptor beta chains from one sample, sequenced in a study of cytomegalovirus exposure and HLA in healthy donors. Method: immunoSEQ multiplex PCR; TCRdb's copy keeps in-frame clones and lacks some. Among 130,000 or so clones listed, roughly 70% were seen once. Material for sequencing was PBMCs. These receptors came from a man aged 45 to 65 in good health and CMV-seropositive. The CDR3 runs from the conserved cysteine through the conserved F or W. The D gene is left open where the match is weak. Where a row states a size, it is once, few, many or the class of an expanded clone; other rows omit it.

d_call: TRBD1
v_call: TRBV18
clone_size: few
j_call: TRBJ1-4
cdr3_aa: CASSQTGEALFEKLFF
cdr3_nt: TGTGCCAGCTCACAAACAGGGGAGGCCTTGTTTGAAAAACTGTTTTTT

d_call: .
v_call: TRBV2
clone_size: few
j_call: TRBJ2-5
cdr3_aa: CASSSLGAGETQYF
cdr3_nt: TGTGCCAGCAGCTCCTTGGGGGCGGGAGAGACCCAGTACTTC

d_call: TRBD1
v_call: TRBV9
clone_size: .
j_call: TRBJ1-2
cdr3_aa: CASSSGQGYGYTF
cdr3_nt: TGTGCCAGCAGCTCCGGACAGGGCTATGGCTACACCTTC

d_call: .
v_call: TRBV5-1
clone_size: few
j_call: TRBJ2-2
cdr3_aa: CASLEQGTGELFF
cdr3_nt: TGCGCCAGCCTAGAACAGGGAACCGGGGAGCTGTTTTTT

d_call: .
v_call: TRBV9
clone_size: .
j_call: TRBJ1-1
cdr3_aa: CASSVTDRRENTEAFF
cdr3_nt: TGTGCCAGCAGCGTCACGGACCGGCGGGAGAACACTGAAGCTTTCTTT

d_call: TRBD1
v_call: TRBV7-8
clone_size: .
j_call: TRBJ1-6
cdr3_aa: CACKGATKSPLHF
cdr3_nt: TGTGCCTGTAAGGGGGCGACGAAGTCACCCCTCCACTTT

d_call: .
v_call: TRBV19
clone_size: .
j_call: TRBJ2-6
cdr3_aa: CASTQGDSGANVLTF
cdr3_nt: TGTGCCAGTACCCAAGGGGACTCTGGGGCCAACGTCCTGACTTTC

d_call: .
v_call: TRBV5-1
clone_size: once
j_call: TRBJ2-5
cdr3_aa: CASSYRQGGETQYF
cdr3_nt: TGCGCCAGCAGCTATCGGCAGGGTGGGGAGACCCAGTACTTC

d_call: TRBD2
v_call: TRBV5-1
clone_size: .
j_call: TRBJ2-3
cdr3_aa: CASSLAELAGGSGTQYF
cdr3_nt: TGCGCCAGCAGCTTGGCCGAGCTAGCGGGGGGGAGTGGTACGCAGTATTTT

d_call: .
v_call: TRBV21-1
clone_size: .
j_call: TRBJ2-6
cdr3_aa: CASSKCPRDSGANVLTF
cdr3_nt: TGTGCCAGCAGCAAATGCCCCCGGGACTCTGGGGCCAACGTCCTGACTTTC

d_call: TRBD1
v_call: TRBV25-1
clone_size: .
j_call: TRBJ2-5
cdr3_aa: CASSSGQPRETQYF
cdr3_nt: TGTGCCAGCAGCTCGGGACAGCCCCGAGAGACCCAGTACTTC

d_call: .
v_call: TRBV6-6
clone_size: .
j_call: TRBJ1-2
cdr3_aa: CASNPSGHFYGYTF
cdr3_nt: TGTGCCAGCAATCCCTCGGGACACTTCTATGGCTACACCTTC

d_call: TRBD1
v_call: TRBV7-8
clone_size: .
j_call: TRBJ2-7
cdr3_aa: CASSLGGQAYEQYF
cdr3_nt: TGTGCCAGCAGCTTAGGGGGACAGGCCTACGAGCAGTACTTC

d_call: TRBD1
v_call: TRBV27
clone_size: .
j_call: TRBJ1-1
cdr3_aa: CASSLFPGGSTEAFF
cdr3_nt: TGTGCCAGCAGTTTATTTCCAGGGGGTAGCACTGAAGCTTTCTTT

d_call: .
v_call: TRBV4-2
clone_size: .
j_call: TRBJ1-6
cdr3_aa: CASSPSLEFTNSPLHF
cdr3_nt: TGTGCCAGCAGCCCAAGCTTAGAGTTTACTAATTCACCCCTCCACTTT

d_call: TRBD2
v_call: TRBV11-3
clone_size: .
j_call: TRBJ2-3
cdr3_aa: CASSPLAGLTDTQYF
cdr3_nt: TGTGCCAGCAGCCCCCTAGCGGGCCTCACAGATACGCAGTATTTT

d_call: TRBD1
v_call: TRBV25-1
clone_size: few
j_call: TRBJ1-6
cdr3_aa: CASSESPTGRSYNSPLHF
cdr3_nt: TGTGCCAGCAGTGAATCCCCGACAGGGCGCTCCTATAATTCACCCCTCCACTTT

d_call: .
v_call: TRBV7-9
clone_size: once
j_call: TRBJ1-1
cdr3_aa: CASSLGVGVNTEAFF
cdr3_nt: TGTGCCAGCAGCTTAGGCGTAGGAGTGAACACTGAAGCTTTCTTT

d_call: .
v_call: TRBV7-2
clone_size: .
j_call: TRBJ2-4
cdr3_aa: CASSSQSAKNIQYF
cdr3_nt: TGTGCCAGCAGCTCCCAGTCAGCCAAAAACATTCAGTACTTC

d_call: TRBD2
v_call: TRBV6-5
clone_size: .
j_call: TRBJ2-2
cdr3_aa: CASRLAGGVTGELFF
cdr3_nt: TGTGCCAGCAGACTAGCGGGGGGTGTCACCGGGGAGCTGTTTTTT

d_call: TRBD2
v_call: TRBV7-2
clone_size: .
j_call: TRBJ2-7
cdr3_aa: CASSLVGTSFDIPPYEQYF
cdr3_nt: TGTGCCAGCAGCTTAGTGGGGACTAGCTTTGACATTCCGCCCTACGAGCAGTACTTC

d_call: .
v_call: TRBV28
clone_size: .
j_call: TRBJ1-1
cdr3_aa: CASSRPGRETFF
cdr3_nt: TGTGCCAGCAGCCGCCCGGGCAGGGAAACTTTCTTT

d_call: .
v_call: TRBV11-3
clone_size: few
j_call: TRBJ2-3
cdr3_aa: CASSLDLTDTQYF
cdr3_nt: TGTGCCAGCAGCTTAGATCTCACAGATACGCAGTATTTT

d_call: TRBD2
v_call: TRBV7-9
clone_size: .
j_call: TRBJ2-1
cdr3_aa: CASSLSPSGRYNEQFF
cdr3_nt: TGTGCCAGCAGCTTATCCCCTAGCGGGAGGTACAATGAGCAGTTCTTC

d_call: TRBD1
v_call: TRBV5-1
clone_size: .
j_call: TRBJ1-4
cdr3_aa: CASRLGQAAEKLFF
cdr3_nt: TGCGCCAGCAGACTGGGACAGGCGGCTGAAAAACTGTTTTTT

d_call: TRBD1
v_call: TRBV19
clone_size: .
j_call: TRBJ2-1
cdr3_aa: CASSRAAGTDFYNEQFF
cdr3_nt: TGTGCCAGTAGTCGCGCCGCCGGGACAGATTTCTACAATGAGCAGTTCTTC

d_call: TRBD1
v_call: TRBV18
clone_size: .
j_call: TRBJ2-3
cdr3_aa: CASSLGTAPDTQYF
cdr3_nt: TGTGCCAGCTCACTTGGGACAGCCCCAGATACGCAGTATTTT

d_call: TRBD2
v_call: TRBV5-6
clone_size: .
j_call: TRBJ2-7
cdr3_aa: CASSPVAGATGEQYF
cdr3_nt: TGTGCCAGCAGCCCGGTAGCGGGAGCTACTGGCGAGCAGTACTTC

d_call: .
v_call: TRBV2
clone_size: .
j_call: TRBJ2-7
cdr3_aa: CASRRDGEQYF
cdr3_nt: TGTGCCAGCAGGCGGGACGGGGAGCAGTACTTC

d_call: .
v_call: TRBV7-9
clone_size: .
j_call: TRBJ2-1
cdr3_aa: CASSLGAAGSPFGEQFF
cdr3_nt: TGTGCCAGCAGCTTAGGTGCAGCAGGGTCTCCATTTGGGGAGCAGTTCTTC

d_call: .
v_call: TRBV5-6
clone_size: .
j_call: TRBJ2-2
cdr3_aa: CASGGRQTANTGELFF
cdr3_nt: TGTGCCAGCGGGGGCCGACAAACCGCGAACACCGGGGAGCTGTTTTTT